The present TCR beta chain was sequenced within a study of blood T cell repertoires in COVID-19. Original handling: Amplified reference gene primers provided the basis for estimating nucleated cell counts. TCRdb's copy holds only in-frame clones and misses some; the assay was immunoSEQ multiplex PCR. V and J calls and clone size are given by that table; D and trimming were obtained from the DNA. The sample lists 84,000 or so clones, 80% to 95% occurring once. The V gene lost 3 bases and the J gene lost 5 bases, with 17 bases spanning the gap. Germline CDR1 is DFQATT and CDR2 is SNEGSKA (reference sequence). This CDR3 is 14 amino acids long.

This TCR derives from a woman in her sixties with active COVID-19. The V gene is TRBV20-1, the J gene TRBJ2-7, with a weak D call TRBD2 (6 bases). Sequenced material: peripheral blood. The chain's CDR3 is CSASLPGRGNEQYF. The CDR3 DNA reads as TGCAGTGCTAGTCTACCCGGCCGGGGGAACGAGCAGTACTTC.